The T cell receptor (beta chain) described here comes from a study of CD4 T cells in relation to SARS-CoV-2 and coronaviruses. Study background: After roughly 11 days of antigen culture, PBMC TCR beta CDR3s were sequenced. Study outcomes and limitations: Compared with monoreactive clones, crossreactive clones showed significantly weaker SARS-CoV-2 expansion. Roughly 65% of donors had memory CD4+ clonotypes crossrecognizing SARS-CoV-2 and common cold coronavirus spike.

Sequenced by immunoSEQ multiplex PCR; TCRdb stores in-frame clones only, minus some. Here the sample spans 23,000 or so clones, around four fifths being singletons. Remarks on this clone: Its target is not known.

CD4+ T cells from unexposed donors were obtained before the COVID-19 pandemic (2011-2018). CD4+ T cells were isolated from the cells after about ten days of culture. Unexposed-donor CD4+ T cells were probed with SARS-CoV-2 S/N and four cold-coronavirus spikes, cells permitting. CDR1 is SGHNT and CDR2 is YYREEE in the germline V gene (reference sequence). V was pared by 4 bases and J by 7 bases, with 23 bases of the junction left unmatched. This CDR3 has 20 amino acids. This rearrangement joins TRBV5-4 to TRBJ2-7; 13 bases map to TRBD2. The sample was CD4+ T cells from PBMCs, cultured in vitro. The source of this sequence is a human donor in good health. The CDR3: CASSTNQGLAGPQRYGEQYF. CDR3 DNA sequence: TGTGCCAGCAGCACCAACCAGGGACTAGCGGGACCACAACGCTACGGAGAGCAGTACTTC.